The rows below give T cell receptor beta chains drawn from one sample of a study of blood T cell repertoires in COVID-19. TCRdb's copy holds only in-frame clones and misses some; the assay was immunoSEQ multiplex PCR. The sample gives around 270,000 clones, 80% to 85% of which show up once; 4% to 4.5% is in the top ten. Sequenced input: peripheral blood. These receptors were obtained from a man aged 60-69 years with acute or convalescent COVID-19. Each CDR3 is given with its conserved first and last residue. Fields, in order: V gene, clone size, J gene, D gene, CDR3 DNA, CDR3 protein. A D gene is named only where the DNA matches it firmly. Expanded clones are given a class, and other clones once, few, many or no size at all.

>TRBV12-5|once|TRBJ2-7|TRBD1
TGTGCTAGTGGCATGGACAGGACACCCTACTACGAGCAGTACTTC
CASGMDRTPYYEQYF
>TRBV29-1|-|TRBJ2-7|-
TGCAGCGTTATGTGGGAGTCCCACGAGCAGTACTTC
CSVMWESHEQYF
>TRBV24-1|-|TRBJ2-1|TRBD1
TGTGCCACCAGTGATCCTGGGACAGGACTCTACAATGAGCAGTTCTTC
CATSDPGTGLYNEQFF
>TRBV29-1|-|TRBJ2-7|TRBD2
TGCAGCGTGGGGGAGGGCTGGCGTCGGGAGCAGTACTTC
CSVGEGWRREQYF
>TRBV5-1|-|TRBJ2-1|-
TGCGCCAGCAGCAAGCTAGGATACTCCTACAATGAGCAGTTCTTC
CASSKLGYSYNEQFF
>TRBV5-1|-|TRBJ1-4|-
TGCGCCAGCAGCTCAGGGCCCATTAATGAAAAACTGTTTTTT
CASSSGPINEKLFF
>TRBV6-2/TRBV6-3|-|TRBJ2-7|TRBD1
TGTGCCAGCAGCCCCTCCCGAGGGGGCTACGTCTACGAGCAGTACTTC
CASSPSRGGYVYEQYF
>TRBV3-1/TRBV3-2|few|TRBJ1-3|-
TGTGCCAGCAGCCCTACAGGGCAATCCGGAAACACCATATATTTT
CASSPTGQSGNTIYF
>TRBV4-1|-|TRBJ2-7|TRBD2
TGCGCCAGCAGCCAAGGGAGACTAGCTGTGTTAGGCGAGCAGTACTTC
CASSQGRLAVLGEQYF
>TRBV27|-|TRBJ2-2|-
TGTGCCAGCAGTTTGGGGAGTCCGGGGGAGCTGTTTTTT
CASSLGSPGELFF
>TRBV7-2|-|TRBJ2-1|TRBD2
TGTGCCAGCAGCTTGACTAGCGTGAGCTCCTACAATGAGCAGTTCTTC
CASSLTSVSSYNEQFF
>TRBV11-2|-|TRBJ2-3|-
TGTGCCAGCAGTAGGGGGGGAACAGATACGCAGTATTTT
CASSRGGTDTQYF
>TRBV3-1/TRBV3-2|-|TRBJ2-3|TRBD2
TGTGCCAGCAGCCGAGGGACTAGCGGGCCCCTTACCGGCACAGATACGCAGTATTTT
CASSRGTSGPLTGTDTQYF
>TRBV29-1|-|TRBJ2-1|-
TGCAGCGTTGAAAGAGGGAGCGTGCCATGGGAGCAGTTCTTC
CSVERGSVPWEQFF
>TRBV2|-|TRBJ2-5|TRBD1
TGTGCCAGCAGTGGACTCGACAGGGCAGAGACCCAGTACTTC
CASSGLDRAETQYF
>TRBV9|-|TRBJ2-1|-
TGTGCCAGCAGCGTAGAGGCGGGGAGCTCCTACAATGAGCAGTTCTTC
CASSVEAGSSYNEQFF
>TRBV19|few|TRBJ1-2|-
TGTGCCAGTAGTATAAGCGGCTACTATGGCTACACCTTC
CASSISGYYGYTF
>TRBV12-3/TRBV12-4|-|TRBJ1-2|TRBD1
TGTGCCAGCAGCCGGGGACAGGGTTATGGCTACACCTTC
CASSRGQGYGYTF
>TRBV7-3|-|TRBJ2-7|TRBD1
TGTGCCAGCAGCCCCGGCCGGGACAGGGGTCGGCACGAGCAGTACTTC
CASSPGRDRGRHEQYF
>TRBV19|-|TRBJ2-2|TRBD2
TGTGCCACCGGGTGGGAGGGAGGCACCGGGGAGCTGTTTTTT
CATGWEGGTGELFF
>TRBV6-5|-|TRBJ2-3|TRBD2
TGTGCCAGCAGTTACCCGGGAGGAGGCACAGATACGCAGTATTTT
CASSYPGGGTDTQYF
>TRBV19|-|TRBJ2-3|-
TGTGCCAGTAGGCGAGGCAGCCTTAGCACAGATACGCAGTATTTT
CASRRGSLSTDTQYF
>TRBV27|-|TRBJ2-3|TRBD2
TGTGCCAGCAGCCTCGTGGGGCTAGCGGCCAATACGCAGTATTTT
CASSLVGLAANTQYF
>TRBV10-2|-|TRBJ2-3|-
TGCGCCAGCAGGAGGACAGCCTCCACAGATACGCAGTATTTT
CASRRTASTDTQYF
>TRBV19|-|TRBJ1-2|-
TGTGCCAGTAGTATGACGACAGGATTGACAGCCCTCTATGGCTACACCTTC
CASSMTTGLTALYGYTF
>TRBV5-8|-|TRBJ2-5|TRBD2
TGTGCCAGCAGCTCGGGACTAGCGGGGATAGGAGAGACCCAGTACTTC
CASSSGLAGIGETQYF
>TRBV18|-|TRBJ2-1|-
TGTGCCAGCTCACTATTACAGGGCAGGGGATACAATGAGCAGTTCTTC
CASSLLQGRGYNEQFF
>TRBV25-1|once|TRBJ2-7|-
TGTGCCAGCAGTGGGGCCTCGTACGAGCAGTACTTC
CASSGASYEQYF
>TRBV5-1|-|TRBJ1-1|TRBD1
TGCGTCAGCAGCTCTTTCGGGACAGGGACCACTGAAGCTTTCTTT
CVSSSFGTGTTEAFF
>TRBV7-9|few|TRBJ2-2|-
TGTGCCAGCAGCTTCTGGGGAAGCGGCGACACCGGGGAGCTGTTTTTT
CASSFWGSGDTGELFF
>TRBV11-2|few|TRBJ1-6|-
TGTGCCAGCAGCACCGGACAGCTCGCGGGTTCACCCCTCCACTTT
CASSTGQLAGSPLHF
>TRBV11-3|-|TRBJ2-7|TRBD1
TGTGCCAGCAGCCCTCGGACAGGGATAGGCGAGCAGTACTTC
CASSPRTGIGEQYF
>TRBV4-1|-|TRBJ2-3|TRBD2
TGCGCCAGCAGCCACCAGTGGGGGGGACGCGCAGATACGCAGTATTTT
CASSHQWGGRADTQYF
>TRBV7-9|-|TRBJ2-2|TRBD1
TGTGCCAGGGGACAGGAGTTGAGCGGGGAGCTGTTTTTT
CARGQELSGELFF
>TRBV7-9|-|TRBJ1-4|-
TGTGCCAGCAGCCCGTGGACAGCGACAACTAATGAAAAACTGTTTTTT
CASSPWTATTNEKLFF
>TRBV19|-|TRBJ2-1|-
TGTGCCAGTAGTACGAGGATCTACAATGAGCAGTTCTTC
CASSTRIYNEQFF
>TRBV7-9|-|TRBJ1-1|-
TGTGCCAGCAGCTTATATAGTGGACAATCTTCTGAAGCTTTCTTT
CASSLYSGQSSEAFF